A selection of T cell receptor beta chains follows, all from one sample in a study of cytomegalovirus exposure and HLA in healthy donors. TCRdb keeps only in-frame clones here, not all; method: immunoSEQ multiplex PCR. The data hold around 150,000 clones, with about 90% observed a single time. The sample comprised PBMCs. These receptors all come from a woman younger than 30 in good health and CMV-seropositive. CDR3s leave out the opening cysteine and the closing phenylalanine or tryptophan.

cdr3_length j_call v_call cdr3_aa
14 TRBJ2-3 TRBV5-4 ASSLGSAGGHYTQY
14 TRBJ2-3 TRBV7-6 ASSLGAGVPTDTQY
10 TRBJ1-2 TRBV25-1 ASSPREGGYT
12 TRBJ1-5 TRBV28 ASSLRTSNQPQH
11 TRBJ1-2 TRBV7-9 ASSLKGSRGYT
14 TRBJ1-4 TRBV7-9 ASSLVWAGATEKLF
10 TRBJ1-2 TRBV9 ASSVDGYGYT
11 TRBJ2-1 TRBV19 ASSVGAQNEQF
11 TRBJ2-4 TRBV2 ASAGTIKNIQY
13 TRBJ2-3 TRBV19 ASSTREGHPDTQY
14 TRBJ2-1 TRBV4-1 ASSQGLAGVYNEQF
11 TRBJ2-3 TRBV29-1 SVGPTATDTQY
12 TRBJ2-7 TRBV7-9 ASSSKGARYEQY
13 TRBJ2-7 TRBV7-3 ASSLTAGSDYEQY
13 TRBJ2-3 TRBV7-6 ASHRGGIGTDTQY
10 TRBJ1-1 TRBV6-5 ASSPLGTEAF
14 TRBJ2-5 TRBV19 ASSIDRPSGRETQY
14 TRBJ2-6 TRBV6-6 ASSRQGAVGANVLT
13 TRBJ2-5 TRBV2 ASSGPLKGAETQY
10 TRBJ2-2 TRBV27 ASSLDSGELF
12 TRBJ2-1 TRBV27 ASSLGGMNNEQF
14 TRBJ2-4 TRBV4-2 ASSQESGGAKNIQY
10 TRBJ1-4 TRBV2 AMTGVNEKLF
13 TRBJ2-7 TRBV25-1 ASRRSGRGVYEQY
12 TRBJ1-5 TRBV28 ASSWVSGNQPQH
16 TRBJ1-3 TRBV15 ATSRDAQTSRGGNTIY
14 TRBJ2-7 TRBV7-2 ASSFAGTSGKNEQY
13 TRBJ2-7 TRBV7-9 ASSSQGSGGYEQY
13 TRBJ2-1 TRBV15 ATSRDQESYNEQF
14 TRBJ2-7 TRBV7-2 ASSHSQDRFSYEQY
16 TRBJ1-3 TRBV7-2 ASSLVVPGRGTGNTIY
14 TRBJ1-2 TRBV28 ASSPTGVFPSDGYT
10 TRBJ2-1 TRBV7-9 ASSMGRDEQF
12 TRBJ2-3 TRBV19 ASSIGGNTDTQY
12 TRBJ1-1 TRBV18 ASSSQGRNTEAF
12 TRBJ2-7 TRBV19 ASSQTSPTYEQY
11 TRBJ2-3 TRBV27 ASSHLPTDTQY
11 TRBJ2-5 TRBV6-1 ASSRVLEETQY
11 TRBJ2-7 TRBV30 AWSRDSSYEQY
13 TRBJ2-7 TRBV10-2 ASYNGGDGALEQY
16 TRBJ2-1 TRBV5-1 ASSLSLAGGLPSDEQF
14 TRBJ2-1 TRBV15 ATSRGGAGGYNEQF
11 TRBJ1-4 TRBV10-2 AVQDSGNEKLF
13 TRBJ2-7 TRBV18 ASSPGEGLSYEQY
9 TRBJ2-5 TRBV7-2 ASREQETQY
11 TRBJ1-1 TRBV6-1 AKRTAMNTEAF
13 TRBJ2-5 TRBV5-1 ASSLGTGVGETQY
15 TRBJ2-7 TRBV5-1 ASSLPYKAGVRNEQY
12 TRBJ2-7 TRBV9 ASSVAAGGYEQY
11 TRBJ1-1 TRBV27 ASSFSQNTEAF
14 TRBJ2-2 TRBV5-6 ASSFGGRASTGELF
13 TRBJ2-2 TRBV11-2 ASSLGQGRTGELF
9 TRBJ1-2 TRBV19 ASSIGYGYT
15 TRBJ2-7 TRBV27 ASSSGLSSGWEGEQY
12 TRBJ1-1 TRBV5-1 ASSFQGMNTEAF
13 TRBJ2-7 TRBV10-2 ASSRTGRQTYEQY
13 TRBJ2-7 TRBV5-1 ASSQWDSSYEQQY
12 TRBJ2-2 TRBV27 ASSLTSLLGELF
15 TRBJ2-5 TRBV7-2 ASSLSGGRRLRETQY